The present T cell receptor beta chain was sequenced within a study of blood T cells in healthy people across ages. This clonotype was recorded many times. CDR1 and CDR2 from the germline V gene are SQVTM and ANQGSEA. Trimming took off 4 bases at V and 0 bases at J, with 7 bases between the two ends. CDR3 size: 12 residues. Primed by a sample-barcoded 5' primer and a J-beta primer mix, a second PCR proceeded for about 7 to 11 cycles. A single record per CDR3 protein comes from TCRdb applying MiXCR to the 5' RACE reads. The table includes about 650,000 distinct CDR3 sequences, 40% to 65% detected once.

The V and J genes are TRBV29-1 and TRBJ2-7; TRBD1 is a possible D gene (5 bases). The TCR sequence derives from a woman aged 80 or older in good health. The sequencing sample was made of blood. CDR3 sequence (DNA): TGCAGCGTTGTTACAGGCTCCTACGAGCAGTACTTC. This gives the protein CSVVTGSYEQYF.